Reported below is one TCR beta chain. Its binding antigen is unknown. Per-base quality was not reported, and no clone a single base away is much larger than it. TCRbeta CDR3 regions were amplified from genomic DNA by means of the immunoSEQ Assay, a bias-controlled multiplex PCR. The authors' analysis ran thus. Nucleated cell counts per sample were estimated from amplification of reference gene primers within the assay. Sequence reads were collapsed and filtered to measure the absolute abundance of every unique TCRbeta CDR3 rearrangement. For each sample, productive Simpson clonality was calculated by taking the square root of Simpson's diversity index across productive rearrangements. As stored in TCRdb, this immuneACCESS dataset retains in-frame rearrangements with V and J assigned. A fraction of the clones does not appear; measured against another copy, unresolved V genes explain less than half of the discrepancy, and the remainder lacks a known reason. V and J calls and clone size are as listed in that table; D and trimming were resolved from the DNA. In all, the sample holds hundreds of thousands of clones, and around 88% of those were seen once. About 1.3% of the sample is taken by the ten largest.

The collaborating institutions used their own protocols to collect whole blood in K2EDTA tubes. For TCRbeta analysis, collaborators shipped samples in one of three forms: frozen whole blood, isolated PBMCs, or DNA extracted from either of those sample types. These data belong to a study of blood T cell repertoires in COVID-19 (dated by TCRdb to about 2020). A note on the overall study: The collaborator samples originated in the United States, Italy and Spain and spanned the acute and convalescent phases of COVID-19. The material from the prospective study consisted of cDNA or gDNA derived from T cells, B-cell-depleted T cells, or PBMCs. Deeply sampled blood TCRbeta repertoires from subjects exposed to, actively infected with, or recovered from COVID-19 were included in the dataset. Where available, HLA class I and class II types were taken from metadata supplied by the sample provider and were not determined by assay-based typing. A freely available public database, intended as a resource for researchers studying the immune response to SARS-CoV-2, is where the repertoires were released. The samples were drawn from two sources: the first 160 participants of the ongoing ImmuneRACE study, and approximately 1,300 subjects contributed by 6 global collaborators. A de-identified subject ID, COVID-19 status, age in years and sex were almost always included in the sample metadata.

V and J are trimmed by 7 bases and 8 bases, and the gene matches miss 10 bases of the junction. The cysteine opens and the phenylalanine closes a CDR3 of 14 amino acids. The DNA shown is the 42-base CDR3, in frame from base 1. From a lookup of the germline V gene, CDR1 and CDR2 are MNHEY and SVGEGT. Results the study describes overall, beyond this receptor: The quantity of clinical and demographic metadata differed by source and by participant and was supplied without curation.

The sequence is built from TRBV6-2 or TRBV6-3 and TRBJ2-4; TRBD2 lines up with 8 middle nucleotides. This receptor was identified in a man of 80 years or more with acute or convalescent COVID-19. Sequencing input: peripheral blood. This receptor has the CDR3 CASIPGGPEDIQYF. The DNA reads TGTGCCAGCATCCCGGGGGGGCCCGAAGACATTCAGTACTTC.